This paragraph reports one T cell receptor beta chain. The antigen is not known. The data were taken from a study of cytomegalovirus exposure and HLA in healthy donors. Each donor's status was that of a healthy bone marrow donor. Germline CDR1 SGHVS, CDR2 FNYEAQ. Trimming removed 5 bases from V and 4 bases from J; junction bases left unmatched: 10. CDR3 length equals 16 residues. Study observations and caveats: Reports showed the classifier diagnosing cytomegalovirus status with high specificity and sensitivity. Sequence variants that were highly shared formed a cluster that was likely a sequencing artifact.

The PCR used 60 Vbeta and 13 Jbeta primers. This table comes from immunoSEQ multiplex PCR, and its TCRdb copy is limited to in-frame clones, with some not included. The sample contains about 110,000 clones, roughly 68% of which appear only once. This sequence originates from a young woman in good health and CMV-seronegative. The chain employs TRBV7-6 and TRBJ1-3; 8 positions match TRBD1. Sequences were obtained from PBMCs. The CDR3 DNA sequence: TGTGCCAGCAGCCTCGGGACAGGAGGGCTGGGAAACACCATATATTTT. Protein sequence: CASSLGTGGLGNTIYF. Full variable domain (remainder filled in from reference TRBV7-6 and TRBJ1-3): GAGVSQSPRYKVTKRGQDVALRCDPISGHVSLYWYRQALGQGPEFLTYFNYEAQQDKSGLPNDRFSAERPEGSISTLTIQRTEQRDSAMYRCASSLGTGGLGNTIYFGEGSWLTVV.